This T cell receptor (beta chain) derives from a study of CD8+ T cells in alopecia areata. About the research overall: Tofacitinib was taken orally by treated patients, and the dose was 5 to 10 mg twice daily.

With respect to this clone: Its target is unknown.

Both peripheral blood and punch biopsies of lesional scalp skin were obtained from patients who had alopecia areata. The germline V gene has CDR1 SGHTA and CDR2 FQGNSA. The CDR3 runs to 16 residues. V shed 5 bases, J shed 1 base, and the junction held 6 bases outside the gene matches. Findings and caveats of the study: It was lesional scalp, especially alopecia totalis/universalis, that showed higher clonality than normal scalp.

Extraction of RNA preceded its reverse transcription into cDNA, which served as the sequencing template. Measured with immunoSEQ multiplex PCR; TCRdb has only the in-frame clones, and not every one. The sample contains 15,000 to 20,000 clones, 66% of which appear only once. The chain links TRBV7-2 to TRBJ2-3, with TRBD1 identical over 10 bases. This TCR was sampled from a human donor with alopecia areata. The material was skin, obtained at week 0. The CDR3 DNA reads as TGTGCCAGCAGCCCCAGGACAGGGGGGGGCACAGATACGCAGTATTTT. Translation gives CASSPRTGGGTDTQYF.